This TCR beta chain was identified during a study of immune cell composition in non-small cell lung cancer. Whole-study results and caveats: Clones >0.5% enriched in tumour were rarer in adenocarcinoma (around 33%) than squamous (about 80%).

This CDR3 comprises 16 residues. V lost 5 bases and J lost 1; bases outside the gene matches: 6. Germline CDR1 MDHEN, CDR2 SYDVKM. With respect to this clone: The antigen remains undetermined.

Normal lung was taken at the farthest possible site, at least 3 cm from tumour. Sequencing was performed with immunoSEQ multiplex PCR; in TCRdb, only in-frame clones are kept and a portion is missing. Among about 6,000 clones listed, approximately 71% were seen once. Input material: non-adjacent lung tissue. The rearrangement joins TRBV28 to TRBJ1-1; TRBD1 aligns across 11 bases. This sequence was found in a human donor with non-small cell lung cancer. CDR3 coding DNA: TGTGCCAGCAGTCTAGGGACAGGGGGAAAGAACACTGAAGCTTTCTTT. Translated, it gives CASSLGTGGKNTEAFF.